This T cell receptor (beta chain) is drawn from a study of shared clonotypes between healthy human individuals. Libraries were prepared by immunoSEQ multiplex PCR; TCRdb keeps only in-frame clonotypes and omits some of them. The sample includes fewer than 2.5 million clones, roughly 93% seen only once; the top ten take roughly 0.36%. This CDR3 has 12 residues. CDR1 and CDR2 from the germline V gene are SEHNR and FQNEAQ (reference sequence). V lost 2 bases to trimming and J lost 11 bases, with 12 bases between them. This clonotype was sampled from a man between 18 and 35 years old in good health. Some clones in this sample may be carry-over from other donors' samples. The material sequenced was naive CD4+ T cells from PBMCs. Sample subset: CD45RA+ positively selected. The chain couples TRBV7-9 to TRBJ1-1; no clear D. The CDR3 protein is CASSLLSHFAFF. CDR3 DNA: TGTGCCAGCAGCTTATTGAGCCATTTCGCTTTCTTT.